The present TCR beta chain was sequenced within a study of CD8 T cells in ankylosing spondylitis. The table lists this clonotype with many counts. No antigen is known for it. Germline lookup yields CDR1 SGDLS and CDR2 YYNGEE. This CDR3 has 15 amino acids. V lost 3 bases and J lost 4, with 14 bases in between. Study-wide results and caveats: In the blood and synovial fluid of reactive arthritis, some motif variants had been previously reported. Disease-linked clones, CD8+, were relatively rare in peripheral blood. Blood of patients with ankylosing spondylitis appeared to be characterized by a TCR beta motif of eight highly homologous variants.

Generation of TCR beta libraries employed quantitative 5'-RACE incorporating molecular barcodes. A single record per CDR3 protein comes from TCRdb applying MiXCR to the 5' RACE reads. The sample holds around 250,000 distinct CDR3 sequences, around a tenth seen once. This clonotype was sampled from a male donor with ankylosing spondylitis or in good health (not recorded which). The sequencing input was blood, either unsorted or a sorted T cell fraction (not recorded which). The chain is built from TRBV9 and TRBJ1-5; the D gene is possibly TRBD1 (6 bases). The CDR3 region is CASSADEGGNQPQHF. The CDR3 DNA follows: TGTGCCAGCAGCGCGGATGAAGGGGGGAATCAGCCCCAGCATTTT.